This T cell receptor (beta chain) was found in a study of shared clonotypes between healthy human individuals. Sequencing used immunoSEQ multiplex PCR; TCRdb keeps in-frame clones, though not all of them. The sample holds about 87,000 clones, approximately 51% seen once. CDR1 is MNHEY, CDR2 SMNVEV, per germline (reference sequence). This CDR3 is built from 15 residues. Trimming removed 5 bases at V and 3 bases at J, with 17 bases between. A remark on this clone: Its antigen is not identified.

Study findings and constraints: Among donors, the sharing of clonotypes was expected to be influenced by sequencing depth.

This receptor was obtained from a woman in her forties in good health. Some clones in this sample may be carry-over from other donors' samples. Sequencing used PBMCs. This rearrangement joins TRBV27 to TRBJ2-7, with a tentative D call TRBD2 (6 bases). The CDR3 here is CASSTPGTHIYEQYF. In DNA form, the CDR3 reads TGTGCCAGCAGTACTCCCGGGACTCATATCTACGAGCAGTACTTC.